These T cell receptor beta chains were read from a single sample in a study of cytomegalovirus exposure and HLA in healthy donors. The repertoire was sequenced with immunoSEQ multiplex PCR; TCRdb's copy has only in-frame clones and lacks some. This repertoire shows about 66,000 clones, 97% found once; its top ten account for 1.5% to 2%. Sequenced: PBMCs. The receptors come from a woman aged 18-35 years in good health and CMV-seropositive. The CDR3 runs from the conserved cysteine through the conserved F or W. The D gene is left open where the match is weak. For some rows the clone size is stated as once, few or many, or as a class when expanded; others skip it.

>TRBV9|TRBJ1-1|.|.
TGTGCCAGCAGTGGAGGGCATGAAGCTTTCTTT
CASSGGHEAFF
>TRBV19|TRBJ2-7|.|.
TGTGCCAGTAGTACCAAATCGGGCTACGAGCAGTACTTC
CASSTKSGYEQYF
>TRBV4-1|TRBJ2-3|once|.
TGCGCCAGCAGCCGCCTTCAGGGGCCTCGATGGCGCGGGAGTACGTATTTT
CASSRLQGPRWRGSTYF
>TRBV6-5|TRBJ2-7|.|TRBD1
TGTGCCAGTGCACGGACAGGGACCCACGAGCAGTACTTC
CASARTGTHEQYF
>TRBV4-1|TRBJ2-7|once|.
TGCGCCAGCAGCCAAGCCTCTTCAATTCTATACGAGCAGTACTTC
CASSQASSILYEQYF
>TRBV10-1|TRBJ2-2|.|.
TGCGCCAGCAGTCCAGCGGCGGCGGGCGGGGAGCTGTTTTTT
CASSPAAAGGELFF
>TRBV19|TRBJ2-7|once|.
TGTGCCAGTAGTATTAGCGGAGAGCAGTACTTC
CASSISGEQYF
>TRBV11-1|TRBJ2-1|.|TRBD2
TGTGCCAGCAGGGTTCTAGCGGGAGTGAAGAATGAGCAGTTCTTC
CASRVLAGVKNEQFF
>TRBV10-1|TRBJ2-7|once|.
TGCGCCAGCAGCGCCATCACAGGGAATTTGGACGAGCAGTACTTC
CASSAITGNLDEQYF
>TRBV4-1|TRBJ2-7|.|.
TGCGCCAGCAGCCAAGCCCCTCGCGCCGAGCAGTACTTC
CASSQAPRAEQYF
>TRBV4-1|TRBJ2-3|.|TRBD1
TGCGCCAGCAGCCACCCGGGACAGGGGGCGCCGAGCGGGCGCACAGATACGCAGTATTTT
CASSHPGQGAPSGRTDTQYF
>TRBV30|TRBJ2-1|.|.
TGTGCCTGGAGTGTTCTCGGGAGTCGGAATGAGCAGTTCTTC
CAWSVLGSRNEQFF
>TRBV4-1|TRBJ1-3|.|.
TGCGCCAGCAGCCCCCGGACAGTCTCTGGAAACACCATATATTTT
CASSPRTVSGNTIYF
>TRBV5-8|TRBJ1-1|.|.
TGTGCCAGCAGCTTCCGGGGTTTGATGAACACTGAAGCTTTCTTT
CASSFRGLMNTEAFF
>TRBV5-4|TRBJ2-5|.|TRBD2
TGTGCCAGCAGCTTGGGACTAGCGGGAGTAGAAGAGACCCAGTACTTC
CASSLGLAGVEETQYF
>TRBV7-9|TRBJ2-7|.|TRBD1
TGTGCCAGCAGCTCCGACAGGGTGAGTGCCTACGAGCAGTACTTC
CASSSDRVSAYEQYF
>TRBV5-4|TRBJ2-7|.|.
TGTGCCAGCAGTTTGGGGACGGGGTACGAGCAGTACTTC
CASSLGTGYEQYF
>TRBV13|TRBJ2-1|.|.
TGTGCCAGCAGCTTAGCCGAACCGGGACAAGACTACAATGAGCAGTTCTTC
CASSLAEPGQDYNEQFF
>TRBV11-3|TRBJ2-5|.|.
TGTGCCAGCAGCTTAGCAGCGATGGAGACCCAGTACTTC
CASSLAAMETQYF
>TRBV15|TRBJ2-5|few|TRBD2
TGTGCCACCAGCAGTATAGCGGGAGAGACCCAGTACTTC
CATSSIAGETQYF
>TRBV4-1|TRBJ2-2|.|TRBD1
TGCGCCAGCAGCCAACATACGGACAGGGGGCGATGGAGCACCGGGGAGCTGTTTTTT
CASSQHTDRGRWSTGELFF
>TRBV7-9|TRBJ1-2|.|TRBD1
TGTGCCAGCAGCTTAAAAACAGGGGACTATGGCTACACCTTC
CASSLKTGDYGYTF
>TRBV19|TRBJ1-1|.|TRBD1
TGTGCCAGTAGGAGACAGGGGGCGGACACTGAAGCTTTCTTT
CASRRQGADTEAFF
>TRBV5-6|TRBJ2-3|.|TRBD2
TGTGCCAGCAGCCGACTAGCGGGAGCCAACACAGATACGCAGTATTTT
CASSRLAGANTDTQYF
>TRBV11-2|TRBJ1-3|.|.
TGTGCCAGCAGCTTAAGAGCAGGGGTAGGAAACACCATATATTTT
CASSLRAGVGNTIYF
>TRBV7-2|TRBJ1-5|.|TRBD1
TGTGCCAGCAGCGACCCCGGGACAGTTAGCAATCAGCCCCAGCATTTT
CASSDPGTVSNQPQHF
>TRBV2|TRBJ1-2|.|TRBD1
TGTGCCAGCAGTTCAGCAACAGGGGTCCCCTATGGCTACACCTTC
CASSSATGVPYGYTF
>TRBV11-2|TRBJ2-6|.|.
TGTGCCAGCAGCTTAGATATTGGGGCAGCCAGCTCTGGGGCCAACGTCCTGACTTTC
CASSLDIGAASSGANVLTF
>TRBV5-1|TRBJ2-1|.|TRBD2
TGCGCCAGCAGCGGGGGACTAGCGGCTTCCTACAATGAGCAGTTCTTC
CASSGGLAASYNEQFF
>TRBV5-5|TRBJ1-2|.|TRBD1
TGTGCCAGCAGCTCGGACAGGGAGTTGAATGGCTACACCTTC
CASSSDRELNGYTF
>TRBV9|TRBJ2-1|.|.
TGTGCCAGCAGCGCGAATAGTTGGGGACTGAGACCGTACAATGAGCAGTTCTTC
CASSANSWGLRPYNEQFF
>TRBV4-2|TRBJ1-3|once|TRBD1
TGTGCCAGCAGCCAGACACAGGGGGCTGGAAACACCATATATTTT
CASSQTQGAGNTIYF
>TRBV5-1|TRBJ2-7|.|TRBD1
TGCGCCAGCAGCTTTAGGACAGGGAGCGAGCAGTACTTC
CASSFRTGSEQYF
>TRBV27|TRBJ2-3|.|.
TGTGCCAGCAGTTTCGGGGATACGCAGTATTTT
CASSFGDTQYF
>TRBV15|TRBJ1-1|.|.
TGTGCCACCAGCAGAGATCCGGGTAGCACGAACACTGAAGCTTTCTTT
CATSRDPGSTNTEAFF
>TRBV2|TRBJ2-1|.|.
TGTGCCAGCAGACTAAGCTCCTACAATGAGCAGTTCTTC
CASRLSSYNEQFF
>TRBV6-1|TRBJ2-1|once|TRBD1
TGTGCCAGCAGTGTCAGGGGGCAGAGTATTAGCGATGAGCAGTTCTTC
CASSVRGQSISDEQFF
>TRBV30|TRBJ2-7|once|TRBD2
TGTGCCTGGAGTCTTGCCCCGAGACTAGCGGGAGGGGACGAGCAGTACTTC
CAWSLAPRLAGGDEQYF
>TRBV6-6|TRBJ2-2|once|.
TGTGCCAGCAGCCTCACTCGACAGTTCACCGGGGAGCTGTTTTTT
CASSLTRQFTGELFF
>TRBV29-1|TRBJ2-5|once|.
TGCAGCGTTGGGAAGCGTGAGGGCCAGTACTTC
CSVGKREGQYF
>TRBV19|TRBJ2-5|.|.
TGTGCCAGTGCTTTAGGGGGCCAAGAGACCCAGTACTTC
CASALGGQETQYF
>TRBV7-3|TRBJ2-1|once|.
TGTGCCAGCAGCTTAACCCGAGGTAGTGGCAATGAGCAGTTCTTC
CASSLTRGSGNEQFF
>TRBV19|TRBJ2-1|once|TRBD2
TGTGCCAGTAGTATAGGACCGGGACTAGCGAGCAATGAGCAGTTCTTC
CASSIGPGLASNEQFF
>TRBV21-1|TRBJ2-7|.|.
TGTGCCAGCAGCAAAGTTCAGGGGGCTTTCTACGAGCAGTACTTC
CASSKVQGAFYEQYF
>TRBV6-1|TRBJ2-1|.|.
TGTGCCAGCAGTGAAGCTTTGGGGGGTGGTTCCTACAATGAGCAGTTCTTC
CASSEALGGGSYNEQFF
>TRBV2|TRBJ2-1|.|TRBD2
TGTGCCAGCAGTGCAACCCTAGCGGGATCCTACAATGAGCAGTTCTTC
CASSATLAGSYNEQFF
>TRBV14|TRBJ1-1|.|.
TGTGCCAGCAGCCAAATCCGGTGGGGGCCGACTGAAGCTTTCTTT
CASSQIRWGPTEAFF
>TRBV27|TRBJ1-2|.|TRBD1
TGTGCCAGCAGTTTATCCGGACAGGGAAACTATGGCTACACCTTC
CASSLSGQGNYGYTF